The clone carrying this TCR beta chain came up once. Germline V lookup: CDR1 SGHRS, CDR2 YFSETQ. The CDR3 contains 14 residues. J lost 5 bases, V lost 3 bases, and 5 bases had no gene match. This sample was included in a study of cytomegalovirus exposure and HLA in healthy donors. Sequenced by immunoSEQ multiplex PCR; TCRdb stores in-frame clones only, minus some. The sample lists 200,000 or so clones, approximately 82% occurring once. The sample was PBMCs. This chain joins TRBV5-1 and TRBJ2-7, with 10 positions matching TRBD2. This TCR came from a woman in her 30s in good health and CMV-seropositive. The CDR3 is CASSSGLALNEQYF. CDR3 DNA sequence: TGCGCCAGCAGCTCGGGACTAGCGCTTAACGAGCAGTACTTC.